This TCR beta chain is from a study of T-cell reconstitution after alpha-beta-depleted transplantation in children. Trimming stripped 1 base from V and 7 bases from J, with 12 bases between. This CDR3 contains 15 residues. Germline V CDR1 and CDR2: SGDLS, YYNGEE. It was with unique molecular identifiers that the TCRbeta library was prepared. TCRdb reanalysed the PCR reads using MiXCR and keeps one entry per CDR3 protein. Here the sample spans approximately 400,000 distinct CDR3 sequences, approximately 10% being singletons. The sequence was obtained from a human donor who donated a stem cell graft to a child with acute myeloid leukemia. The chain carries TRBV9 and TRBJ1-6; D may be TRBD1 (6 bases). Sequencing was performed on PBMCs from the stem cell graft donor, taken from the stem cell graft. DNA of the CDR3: TGTGCCAGCAGCGTAATGGACAGAGGGAATTCACCCCTCCACTTT. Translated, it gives CASSVMDRGNSPLHF.